Each of the 32 T cell receptor beta chains below was sequenced from the same sample in a study of T cell repertoires in cytomegalovirus infection. TCRdb re-derived calls from the reads in MiXCR, one entry per CDR3 protein. The data show more than 400,000 distinct CDR3 sequences, with more than 20% seen just once and approximately 13% held by the top ten. Sequenced sample: PBMCs. The receptor source for this set is a human donor in good health (CMV status not recorded). Some clones in this sample may be carry-over from other donors' samples.

The chain links TRBV2 to TRBJ1-2; D is perhaps TRBD1 (5 bases). Looked up from germline, CDR1 is SNHLY and CDR2 is FYNNEI. The CDR3 extends over 12 amino acids. V was pared by 10 bases and J by 6 bases, with 15 bases between. This chain's CDR3 is CATMGGTNGYTF. CDR3 nucleotide sequence: TGTGCCACTATGGGGGGTACTAATGGCTACACCTTC.

This rearrangement joins TRBV30 to TRBJ1-6; 9 bases are a match to TRBD1. Trimming removed 5 bases from V and 10 bases from J; junction bases left unmatched: 6. The CDR3 loop spans 13 amino acids. Germline V CDR1 and CDR2: GTSNPN, SVGIG (reference sequence). The CDR3 is CAWEGQGNSPLHF. The CDR3 DNA is TGTGCCTGGGAGGGACAGGGTAACTCACCCCTCCACTTT.

The CDR3 nucleotides read TGTGCCAGCAGCCTCAGACTAGCGGGGGACCCCTCCTACAATGAGCAGTTCTTC. This gives the protein CASSLRLAGDPSYNEQFF. V gene TRBV6-2 or TRBV6-3 combines with J gene TRBJ2-1, with TRBD2 matching over 12 bases. This CDR3 has 18 residues. V lost 6 bases and J lost 0; bases outside the gene matches: 9. Germline V CDR1 and CDR2: MNHEY, SVGEGT.

The rearrangement links TRBV4-2 to TRBJ1-1; TRBD1 is a possible D gene (6 bases). Trimming stripped 2 bases from V and 4 bases from J, with 11 bases between. The CDR3 length is 14 residues. Germline CDR1 reads LGHNA; CDR2 reads YNFKEQ. The CDR3 DNA is TGTGCCAGCAGCCAAACAGGGTTAGTCACTGAAGCTTTCTTT. Translation gives CASSQTGLVTEAFF.

The rearrangement uses TRBV10-2 and TRBJ2-3; 11 bases line up with TRBD2. J lost 4 bases, V lost 6 bases, and 9 bases had no gene match. Germline CDR1 and CDR2: WSHSY and SAAADI. This CDR3 has 16 residues. DNA of the CDR3: TGCGCCAGCAGGCACCCGGGACTAGCGGAACCAGATACGCAGTATTTT. Protein product: CASRHPGLAEPDTQYF.

This clonotype is a singleton in its sample. The V and J genes are TRBV5-4 and TRBJ2-3; possibly TRBD1 for D (6 bases). The CDR3 spans 15 residues. The germline V and J ends were trimmed by 5 bases and 1 base, with 14 bases remaining between them. Germline V gives CDR1 SGHNT, CDR2 YYREEE (reference sequence). DNA for the CDR3: TGTGCCAGCAGTAACTTCAGGACAGGCACAGATACGCAGTATTTT. Residues: CASSNFRTGTDTQYF.

This clonotype was detected a few times. J is TRBJ2-5 and V is TRBV12-3 or TRBV12-4; TRBD1 agrees at 8 bases. The CDR3 consists of 15 residues. Unmatched junction bases numbered 6, after V lost 5 bases and J lost 1 base. CDR3 sequence reads: CASSRGQGLQETQYF. Written as DNA, the CDR3 is TGTGCCAGCAGTCGTGGACAGGGTCTCCAAGAGACCCAGTACTTC.

V gene TRBV7-9 combines with J gene TRBJ2-3; 14 bases map to TRBD2. The ends lost 1 base at V and 4 bases at J; junction bases unmatched: 1. The CDR3 consists of 16 residues. Germline CDR1 SEHNR, CDR2 FQNEAQ (reference sequence). Written as DNA, the CDR3 is TGTGCCAGCAGCTTAGGGACTAGCGGGAGGTCAGATACGCAGTATTTT. Encoded protein: CASSLGTSGRSDTQYF.

This CDR3 is CATSDFKAQRLFF. For the CDR3, the DNA is TGTGCCACCAGTGATTTCAAGGCCCAGCGGCTGTTTTTT. This chain links TRBV24-1 with TRBJ1-4, with D unresolved. Trimming removed 1 base at V and 14 bases at J, with 13 bases between. CDR1 and CDR2 from the germline V gene are KGHDR and SFDVKD. The CDR3 has 13 amino acids.

CDR3 sequence: CASSPGRETKQFF. The DNA for the CDR3 is TGTGCCAGTAGTCCAGGTAGGGAGACCAAGCAGTTCTTC. This chain connects TRBV19 to TRBJ2-1; D perhaps matches TRBD2 (5 bases). V was pared by 5 bases and J by 11 bases, with 16 bases between. CDR3 size: 13 residues. Germline CDR1 and CDR2: LNHDA and SQIVND (reference sequence).

This clonotype was counted a few times. The CDR3 spells CASSLMLLAGGVTGELFF. The CDR3 nucleotides read TGTGCCAGCAGCTTAATGCTTCTAGCGGGAGGGGTCACCGGGGAGCTGTTTTTT. The chain carries TRBV7-2 and TRBJ2-2, with 12 nucleotides matching TRBD2. The CDR3 runs 18 residues. Losses at the gene ends were 2 bases for V and 4 bases for J; bases not matched to a gene: 8. CDR1 and CDR2 (germline): SGHTA, FQGNSA.

The V call is TRBV10-3, the J call TRBJ1-5, with 8 nucleotides matching TRBD1. The CDR3 is 15 amino acids. The germline gives CDR1 ENHRY, CDR2 SYGVKD. The V and J ends lost 6 bases and 3 bases, in that order; junction bases with no gene match: 7. The CDR3 is CAISPGQVDNQPQHF. The CDR3 DNA follows: TGTGCCATCAGCCCGGGACAGGTTGACAATCAGCCCCAGCATTTT.

Note on this clonotype: A much bigger clone sits one base away, suggesting this may be a read error. The CDR3 sequence is CASIPGARTGGLFF. In nucleotides, the CDR3 is TGTGCCAGCATCCCCGGGGCTAGGACCGGGGGGCTGTTTTTT. The chain couples TRBV7-8 to TRBJ2-2; perhaps TRBD2 as D (6 bases). The V gene's germline CDR1 is SGHVS and CDR2 FQNEAQ. The CDR3 is 14 amino acids.

This clonotype was found a few times. V gene TRBV6-2 or TRBV6-3 combines with J gene TRBJ2-7; 13 bases agree with TRBD2. The CDR3 spans 19 residues. With V trimmed by 4 bases and J by 0 bases, 12 bases remained unmatched. CDR1 and CDR2 (germline): MNHEY, SVGEGT. The CDR3 spells CASSSATLTSGRASYEQYV. CDR3 sequence (DNA): TGTGCCAGCAGTTCCGCCACTCTTACTAGCGGGAGGGCCTCCTACGAGCAGTACGTC.

V and J are TRBV4-1 and TRBJ2-1; D call uncertain. The V and J ends lost 1 base and 12 bases respectively, with 13 bases between them. The CDR3 spans 13 residues. The germline CDR1 and CDR2 sequences are MGHRA and YSYEKL. The CDR3 nucleotides read TGCGCCAGCAGCCAAGTGCTGGAGCTTAGGCAGTTCTTC. Its protein is CASSQVLELRQFF.

The CDR3 protein is CASSLGRGLAGVYEQYF. The CDR3 bases are TGCGCCAGCAGCTTGGGCCGTGGGCTAGCGGGCGTCTACGAGCAGTACTTC. The chain combines TRBV5-1 with TRBJ2-7; 8 nucleotides match TRBD2. The CDR3 has 17 residues. The ends lost 0 bases at V and 3 bases at J; junction bases unmatched: 11. Germline CDR1 SGHRS, CDR2 YFSETQ.

The chain uses TRBV14 and TRBJ2-5; 10 nucleotides agree with TRBD2. Germline V lookup: CDR1 SGHDN, CDR2 FVKESK. The CDR3 contains 19 residues. Trimming at V came to 0 bases and at J to 2 bases, leaving 12 bases not matched to a gene. The CDR3 reads CASSQEWGGSGRTQETQYF. Here the CDR3 DNA reads TGTGCCAGCAGCCAAGAGTGGGGTGGTAGCGGGAGGACACAAGAGACCCAGTACTTC.

This clonotype was counted between two and nine times. This chain uses TRBV12-3 or TRBV12-4 with TRBJ2-7, with 8 bases aligning to TRBD2. The CDR3 consists of 15 residues. V trimming: 6 bases; J trimming: 2 bases; junction bases outside the gene matches: 9. The CDR3: CASSPAGVPTYEQYF. Here the CDR3 DNA reads TGTGCCAGCAGCCCAGCGGGAGTTCCTACCTACGAGCAGTACTTC.

The CDR3 loop reads CASSHLYGDSQETQYF. The CDR3 nucleotides read TGTGCCAGCAGCCATCTCTATGGGGACAGTCAAGAGACCCAGTACTTC. The rearrangement joins TRBV14 to TRBJ2-5, with TRBD1 matching over 7 bases. V lost 3 bases to trimming and J lost 2 bases; unmatched junction nucleotides: 9. Germline lookup yields CDR1 SGHDN and CDR2 FVKESK. The CDR3 has 16 residues.

The gene calls are TRBV12-3 or TRBV12-4 and TRBJ1-5; D not certain. The CDR3 covers 12 residues. The V end lost 6 bases, the J end lost 5 bases, and 8 bases lay between the germline ends. CDR3 loop: CASSHPDQPQHF. Written as DNA, the CDR3 is TGTGCCAGCAGCCACCCGGATCAGCCCCAGCATTTT.

The V and J genes are TRBV7-2 and TRBJ1-6; 7 bases line up with TRBD1. Germline CDR1 reads SGHTA; CDR2 reads FQGNSA. This CDR3 spans 16 amino acids. Trimming removed 2 bases from V and 4 bases from J; junction bases left unmatched: 5. The CDR3 reads CASSLTPGGYNSPLHF. In DNA, the CDR3 is TGTGCCAGCAGCTTAACCCCAGGGGGGTATAATTCACCCCTCCACTTT. Looking up the rest from reference TRBV7-2 and TRBJ1-6 gives the full variable domain: GAGVSQSPSNKVTEKGKDVELRCDPISGHTALYWYRQSLGQGLEFLIYFQGNSAPDKSGLPSDRFSAERTGGSVSTLTIQRTQQEDSAVYLCASSLTPGGYNSPLHFGNGTRLTVT.

This rearrangement joins TRBV6-2 or TRBV6-3 to TRBJ2-3; 9 bases match TRBD2. This CDR3 comprises 17 residues. CDR1 MNHEY and CDR2 SVGEGT come from the germline V gene. Germline trimming cut 2 bases from V and 4 bases from J; bases unmatched to any gene: 10. CDR3 DNA: TGTGCCAGCAGTTACCCGACTAGCGGTCCCCAGCCAGATACGCAGTATTTT. The encoded protein is CASSYPTSGPQPDTQYF.

There are a few counts of this clonotype. This chain links TRBV7-9 with TRBJ2-1; the match to TRBD1 covers 12 bases. Germline lookup yields CDR1 SEHNR and CDR2 FQNEAQ (reference sequence). The junction had 12 bases not matched to a gene; V was cut back by 4 bases and J by 5 bases. CDR3 length equals 18 residues. The CDR3 sequence is CASSSTGTGGSWNNEQFF. CDR3 in DNA: TGTGCCAGCAGCTCTACCGGGACAGGGGGCAGTTGGAACAATGAGCAGTTCTTC.

The chain is built from TRBV29-1 and TRBJ2-1, with D hard to call. The CDR3 totals 14 residues. The V gene's germline CDR1 is SQVTM and CDR2 ANQGSEA. V dropped 2 bases and J dropped 3 bases, with 11 bases sitting between them. The CDR3 protein is CSVEIGQVYNEQFF. Here the CDR3 DNA reads TGCAGCGTTGAAATTGGTCAGGTCTACAATGAGCAGTTCTTC.

This chain connects TRBV5-4 to TRBJ2-2; D uncertain. This CDR3 spans 13 amino acids. Trimming shortened V by 2 bases and J by 6 bases, and 8 bases separated the two germline ends. Looked up from germline, CDR1 is SGHNT and CDR2 is YYREEE (reference sequence). The CDR3, as DNA: TGTGCCAGCAGCTTTGATACGGCCGGGGAGCTGTTTTTT. It is translated as CASSFDTAGELFF. Complete variable domain (other parts from reference TRBV5-4 and TRBJ2-2): ETGVTQSPTHLIKTRGQQVTLRCSSQSGHNTVSWYQQALGQGPQFIFQYYREEENGRGNFPPRFSGLQFPNYSSELNVNALELDDSALYLCASSFDTAGELFFGEGSRLTVL.

V usage is TRBV12-3 or TRBV12-4 and J usage is TRBJ2-3; maybe TRBD2 (5 bases). Trimming left V 4 bases short and J 0 bases short, with 11 bases between. The CDR3 runs to 15 residues. The CDR3 is CASSSQRSSTDTQYF. In nucleotides, the CDR3 is TGTGCCAGCAGTTCACAGCGGTCTAGCACAGATACGCAGTATTTT.

This chain joins TRBV24-1 and TRBJ2-5; TRBD1 is a possible D gene (6 bases). Trimming removed 3 bases at V and 2 bases at J, with 18 bases between. The CDR3 has 17 residues. Looked up from germline, CDR1 is KGHDR and CDR2 is SFDVKD. In nucleotides, the CDR3 is TGTGCCACCAGTGATAACCAGGGGCTACTGGAACAAGAGACCCAGTACTTC. It codes for CATSDNQGLLEQETQYF.

This clonotype occurred a few times. The gene calls are TRBV19 and TRBJ2-1; 9 nucleotides agree with TRBD1. Germline CDR1 and CDR2: LNHDA and SQIVND (reference sequence). This CDR3 comprises 16 residues. V shed 3 bases, J shed 2 bases, and the junction held 5 bases outside the gene matches. CDR3 sequence (DNA): TGTGCCAGTAGTATTTCGACAGGGGGTACCTACAATGAGCAGTTCTTC. Translated, it gives CASSISTGGTYNEQFF.

This clonotype was detected a few times. This chain connects TRBV7-9 to TRBJ2-3; D gene ambiguous. The germline CDR1 and CDR2 sequences are SEHNR and FQNEAQ (reference sequence). Trimming removed 6 bases from V and 0 bases from J, with 7 bases in between. The CDR3 covers 13 residues. The CDR3 nucleotides are TGTGCCAGCAGGCTCCCTAGCACAGATACGCAGTATTTT. This codes for CASRLPSTDTQYF.

This clonotype came up a few times. V and J are TRBV4-2 and TRBJ1-3; no firm D call. CDR1 is LGHNA, CDR2 YNFKEQ, per germline. The CDR3 contains 14 residues. The V end lost 2 bases, the J end lost 2 bases, and 7 bases lay between the germline ends. CDR3 DNA: TGTGCCAGCAGCCAAAGGGAGACTGGAAACACCATATATTTT. This translates into CASSQRETGNTIYF.

The chain links TRBV7-9 to TRBJ2-2; 13 bases are shared with TRBD2. Trimming removed 5 bases from V and 2 bases from J; junction bases left unmatched: 8. The CDR3 sequence is 18 residues long. Germline assignment: CDR1 SEHNR and CDR2 FQNEAQ (reference sequence). The CDR3 coding sequence is TGTGCCAGCAGCATTAGGAGACTAGCGGGAGGAAACACCGGGGAGCTGTTTTTT. It encodes CASSIRRLAGGNTGELFF.

This clonotype was seen many times. The chain recombines TRBV6-2 or TRBV6-3 with TRBJ1-1; D remains ambiguous. The V gene's germline CDR1 is MNHEY and CDR2 SVGEGT. The CDR3 contains 16 residues. Trimming took off 5 bases at V and 4 bases at J, with 20 bases between the two ends. This chain's CDR3 is CASSPRTGRASTEAFF. The CDR3 DNA sequence: TGTGCCAGCAGTCCGCGGACCGGACGGGCTAGCACTGAAGCTTTCTTT.